The 9 T cell receptor beta chains below were found in one sample sequenced in a study of identical twins. Using its own MiXCR run on the 5' RACE reads, TCRdb lists one record per CDR3 protein. Of more than 650,000 distinct CDR3 sequences listed, 6% to 6.5% are singletons. The specimen was naive T cells sorted from blood. These receptors originate from a man aged 18-30 years in good health.

This clonotype was seen ten or more times. This chain connects TRBV12-3 or TRBV12-4 to TRBJ2-1, with 11 nucleotides matching TRBD2. V dropped 5 bases and J dropped 7; count of bases not matched to a gene: 7. This CDR3 is 15 amino acids long. The CDR3 sequence: CASSPTSGIGNEQFF. CDR3 DNA: TGTGCCAGCAGTCCGACTAGCGGGATTGGAAATGAGCAGTTCTTC.

This clonotype was seen at least ten times. The chain employs TRBV5-1 and TRBJ1-1; D not resolved. The CDR3 consists of 14 residues. Germline V gene sequence: CDR1 SGHRS, CDR2 YFSETQ. Trimming cost V 0 bases and J 1 base, with 7 bases left between them. The CDR3 coding sequence is TGCGCCAGCAGCTTGGCTCGCGGGAACACTGAAGCTTTCTTT. Its translation is CASSLARGNTEAFF.

This chain links TRBV7-9 with TRBJ1-1; D unclear. The CDR3 contains 12 residues. V was pared by 5 bases and J by 14 bases, with 18 bases between. The germline CDR1 and CDR2 sequences are SEHNR and FQNEAQ (reference sequence). Written as DNA, the CDR3 is TGTGCCAGCAGCGCTAACCGGGCCCCGCTGTTCTTT. It translates to CASSANRAPLFF. Using reference TRBV7-9 and TRBJ1-1 for the parts outside the CDR3, the full variable domain is DTGVSQNPRHKITKRGQNVTFRCDPISEHNRLYWYRQTLGQGPEFLTYFQNEAQLEKSRLLSDRFSAERPKGSFSTLEIQRTEQGDSAMYLCASSANRAPLFFGQGTRLTVV.

This clonotype was detected ten times or more. The DNA for the CDR3 is TGCAGTGCTCTAAGTCCCGGGACTAGCTACGAGCAGTACTTC. Translating gives CSALSPGTSYEQYF. The genes are TRBV20-1 and TRBJ2-7; 8 positions agree with TRBD2. After removal of 5 bases from V and 3 bases from J, the junction contained 9 bases not matched to a gene. Germline CDR1 is DFQATT and CDR2 is SNEGSKA (reference sequence). This CDR3 comprises 14 residues.

CDR3 DNA: TGTGCCAGCAGCTTAGTTGTCGACGGAGAAGCTTTCTTT. This gives the protein CASSLVVDGEAFF. This sequence joins TRBV7-9 and TRBJ1-1; D gene unclear. Germline V gives CDR1 SEHNR, CDR2 FQNEAQ (reference sequence). Trimming left V 1 base short and J 8 bases short, with 11 bases between. The CDR3 covers 13 residues.

This clonotype was detected ten times or more. An end of the junction does not agree with germline; a read error may underlie this. The chain carries TRBV12-3 or TRBV12-4 and TRBJ1-4; D is unclear. This CDR3 is 13 amino acids long. The CDR3 bases are TGTGCCAGCAGTTTACGGGGAAATGGAAAACTGTTTTTT. Residues: CASSLRGNGKLFF.

About this clonotype: A read error is possible here, since a much larger clone lies one base away. V gene TRBV10-3 combines with J gene TRBJ2-1, with TRBD2 matching 8 bases. The J call is doubtful: the DNA matches TRBJ2-7 better. Germline lookup yields CDR1 ENHRY and CDR2 SYGVKD. The CDR3 is made up of 15 amino acids. The CDR3 loop reads CAISESGSKYNEQYF. Here the CDR3 DNA reads TGTGCCATCAGTGAGAGCGGGAGTAAATACAATGAGCAGTACTTC.

This clonotype was seen a handful of times. The gene calls are TRBV27 and TRBJ1-2; tentative D call: TRBD1 (5 bases). Germline V gene lookup returns CDR1 MNHEY and CDR2 SMNVEV (reference sequence). V gave up 8 bases and J gave up 4 bases, with 14 bases separating them. This CDR3 is built from 13 residues. For the CDR3, the DNA is TGTGCCAGCGGACCCTTGGGGACCTATGGCTACACCTTC. Encoded protein: CASGPLGTYGYTF.

V is TRBV7-8 and J is TRBJ2-5, with D perhaps matching TRBD1 (6 bases). Germline lookup yields CDR1 SGHVS and CDR2 FQNEAQ. V was clipped by 10 bases and J by 3 bases, with 12 bases between them. CDR3 length equals 12 residues. The CDR3 DNA is TGTGCCACCCTCAGGACAGAAGAGACCCAGTACTTC. It specifies CATLRTEETQYF.